This TCR beta chain comes out of a study of identical twins. The V gene end was trimmed by 4 bases and the J gene end by 4 bases; junction bases not matched to a gene: 5. The CDR3 has 15 residues. The germline gives CDR1 SGHRS, CDR2 YFSETQ. All donors comprised healthy Caucasians. A single record per CDR3 protein comes from TCRdb applying MiXCR to the 5' RACE reads. The sample lists around 960,000 distinct CDR3 sequences, over 9% occurring once. This clonotype appeared a few times. Its target is not known. Study-wide results and caveats: Cord blood beta clonotypes that were abundant carried fewer insertions, and memory repertoires showed no such trend. It was cross-sectional statistical analysis, not following the same donors, that the conclusions relied on.

These data were also filed under a second study, of yellow fever vaccine responses in identical twins.

This TCR came from a woman younger than 35 in good health. Material: PBMCs. This chain joins TRBV5-1 and TRBJ1-6; 7 bases fit TRBD1. This CDR3 reads CASSPGQAYNSPLHF. The CDR3 DNA is TGCGCCAGCAGCCCTGGACAGGCGTATAATTCACCCCTCCACTTT.